One and the same sample provided the 19 T cell receptor beta chains below, sequenced in a study of OX40 agonist ivuxolimab in advanced cancers. The protocol was immunoSEQ multiplex PCR, while the TCRdb copy is restricted to in-frame clones and leaves out a portion. The sample carries tens of thousands of clones, approximately 90% recorded once. The sequenced sample was CD4+ or CD8+ T cells sorted from blood, obtained in a trial of the OX40 agonist ivuxolimab. The origin of the receptors is an adult with an advanced solid tumor such as melanoma, head and neck, liver or kidney cancer.

The chain carries TRBV5-5 and TRBJ1-5; D unclear. There are 18 residues in the CDR3. The germline V gene encodes CDR1 SGHKS and CDR2 YYEKEE (reference sequence). With 0 bases removed from V and 5 bases from J, the gap between germline ends came to 21 bases. CDR3 coding DNA: TGTGCCAGCAGCTTGGTGGCGTCGACCGGGAGGTTGTATCAGCCCCAGCATTTT. This translates into CASSLVASTGRLYQPQHF. The variable domain in full, with the rest retrieved from reference TRBV5-5 and TRBJ1-5, is DAGVTQSPTHLIKTRGQQVTLRCSPISGHKSVSWYQQVLGQGPQFIFQYYEKEERGRGNFPDRFSARQFPNYSSELNVNALLLGDSALYLCASSLVASTGRLYQPQHFGDGTRLSIL.

The rearrangement uses TRBV6-5 and TRBJ2-3; TRBD2 aligns across 8 bases. CDR1 is MNHEY, CDR2 SVGAGI, per germline. V shed 6 bases, J shed 4 bases, and the junction held 9 bases outside the gene matches. The CDR3 consists of 15 residues. The CDR3 nucleotides are TGTGCCAGCAGACTGAACGGACTAGCTCCAGATACGCAGTATTTT. Translating it yields CASRLNGLAPDTQYF.

V usage is TRBV7-2 and J usage is TRBJ1-2; no reliable D call. Germline CDR1 reads SGHTA; CDR2 reads FQGNSA. CDR3 size: 13 residues. Trimming left V 4 bases short and J 1 base short, with 7 bases between. The CDR3 reads CASSSTLNYGYTF. The CDR3 region has the DNA TGTGCCAGCAGCTCCACACTTAACTATGGCTACACCTTC.

The chain links TRBV9 to TRBJ1-5; 9 bases are shared with TRBD1. CDR1 SGDLS and CDR2 YYNGEE come from the germline V gene. The CDR3 extends over 20 amino acids. V dropped 6 bases and J dropped 2; count of bases not matched to a gene: 21. Written as DNA, the CDR3 is TGTGCCAGCAACATTGACCGGGACAGGGTAGCAATATCGGGCAATCAGCCCCAGCATTTT. As protein: CASNIDRDRVAISGNQPQHF.

V and J are TRBV10-3 and TRBJ2-1; the D gene is possibly TRBD2 (7 bases). Trimming stripped 3 bases from V and 6 bases from J, with 12 bases between. The CDR3 sequence is 14 residues long. The germline gives CDR1 ENHRY, CDR2 SYGVKD. CDR3 nucleotide sequence: TGTGCCATCAGTGATCTAAGGGGGGGCAATGAGCAGTTCTTC. This translates into CAISDLRGGNEQFF.

The chain is built from TRBV7-8 and TRBJ1-2; 7 bases line up with TRBD1. The V segment lost 5 bases and the J segment 7 bases; nucleotides outside the gene matches: 7. The CDR3 runs 13 residues. From germline, CDR1 is SGHVS and CDR2 FQNEAQ. The DNA of the CDR3 is TGTGCCAGCAGCAAAGACAGGGCGGGTGGCTACACCTTC. The encoded protein is CASSKDRAGGYTF.

The chain recombines TRBV7-8 with TRBJ2-5; 11 nucleotides match TRBD2. The V segment lost 2 bases and the J segment 5 bases; nucleotides outside the gene matches: 7. The CDR3 spans 16 residues. Germline-derived CDR1 and CDR2 are SGHVS and FQNEAQ. CDR3 in amino acids: CASSLSAIAGGETQYF. The CDR3 DNA reads as TGTGCCAGCAGCTTATCCGCCATAGCGGGGGGGGAGACCCAGTACTTC.

The chain links TRBV7-8 to TRBJ2-7; unclear D gene. The germline CDR1 and CDR2 sequences are SGHVS and FQNEAQ. This CDR3 contains 15 residues. V lost 2 bases, J lost 2 bases, and 13 bases lay in between. This CDR3 reads CASSLLSQSAYEQYF. The CDR3 coding sequence is TGTGCCAGCAGCTTACTGTCCCAGTCCGCCTACGAGCAGTACTTC.

The gene calls are TRBV19 and TRBJ1-5; D is unresolved. This CDR3 region has 12 residues. The germline V gene has CDR1 LNHDA and CDR2 SQIVND (reference sequence). The V gene lost 9 bases and the J gene lost 0 bases, with 6 bases spanning the gap. DNA for the CDR3: TGTGCCAGCAGACGTAGCAATCAGCCCCAGCATTTT. Translating it yields CASRRSNQPQHF.

This clone was counted a single time. The chain recombines TRBV14 with TRBJ1-4, with unresolved D. Germline assignment: CDR1 SGHDN and CDR2 FVKESK. Deletions cut 4 bases from V and 0 bases from J, with 9 bases between. This CDR3 contains 15 residues. The CDR3 region has the DNA TGTGCCAGCAGCCTGGACCCTGCAACTAATGAAAAACTGTTTTTT. Encoded protein: CASSLDPATNEKLFF.

This clone was detected once. The chain recombines TRBV6-1 with TRBJ2-7, with D perhaps TRBD1 or TRBD2 (5 bases each). The CDR3 contains 11 residues. CDR1 is MNHNS, CDR2 SASEGT, per germline. V lost 5 bases and J lost 7, with 9 bases in between. Here the CDR3 reads CASSMGREQYF. The CDR3 nucleotides are TGTGCCAGCAGTATGGGACGAGAGCAGTACTTC.

This clone was seen a single time. This chain uses TRBV29-1 with TRBJ1-1, with a tentative D call TRBD1 (6 bases). Germline CDR1 reads SQVTM; CDR2 reads ANQGSEA. Trimming stripped 3 bases from V and 0 bases from J, with 8 bases between. This CDR3 has 13 amino acids. CDR3 bases: TGCAGCGTTGATCAGGGGCTGAACACTGAAGCTTTCTTT. Translating gives CSVDQGLNTEAFF.

The gene calls are TRBV11-2 and TRBJ1-4, with D possibly TRBD1 on 6 matching bases. The CDR3 length is 18 residues. Germline lookup yields CDR1 SGHAT and CDR2 FQNNGV. V was pared by 1 base and J by 0 bases, with 15 bases between. In DNA, the CDR3 is TGTGCCAGCAGCTTAGCCGGGAGGGGGGCATCAACTAATGAAAAACTGTTTTTT. Its protein is CASSLAGRGASTNEKLFF.

As DNA, the CDR3 is TGCAGCGCTGGTCCCGGGGGGGAGTACACTGAAGCTTTCTTT. Encoded protein: CSAGPGGEYTEAFF. The genes are TRBV29-1 and TRBJ1-1, with TRBD1 as a possible D gene (5 bases). Germline assignment: CDR1 SQVTM and CDR2 ANQGSEA. This CDR3 has 14 residues. Trimming removed 7 bases from V and 3 bases from J, with 18 bases in between. Full variable domain (remainder filled in from reference TRBV29-1 and TRBJ1-1): SAVISQKPSRDICQRGTSLTIQCQVDSQVTMMFWYRQQPGQSLTLIATANQGSEATYESGFVIDKFPISRPNLTFSTLTVSNMSPEDSSIYLCSAGPGGEYTEAFFGQGTRLTVV.

The chain employs TRBV5-6 and TRBJ2-7; 9 positions agree with TRBD1. The CDR3 spans 14 residues. The V and J ends lost 1 base and 4 bases, in that order; junction bases with no gene match: 3. Germline lookup yields CDR1 SGHDT and CDR2 YYEEEE. The CDR3 region is CASSLWDRAYEQYF. In DNA, the CDR3 is TGTGCCAGCAGCTTGTGGGACAGGGCTTACGAGCAGTACTTC.

Comments on this clone: The same CDR3 is also encoded by other DNA sequences in this sample. The chain recombines TRBV4-3 with TRBJ1-5; D remains ambiguous. Trimming took 0 bases from V and 0 from J, leaving 12 bases between them. This CDR3 comprises 17 residues. Germline CDR1 LGHNA, CDR2 YSLEER. Written as DNA, the CDR3 is TGCGCCAGCAGCCAAGATCCTTCGGGGAATAGCAATCAGCCCCAGCATTTT. It yields the protein CASSQDPSGNSNQPQHF.

The rearrangement links TRBV7-2 to TRBJ2-2, with no clear D. CDR1 SGHTA and CDR2 FQGNSA come from the germline V gene. V was trimmed by 4 bases and J by 5 bases, leaving 8 bases between them. The CDR3 loop spans 13 amino acids. The CDR3 nucleotides are TGTGCCAGCAGCTACGACGAAACCGGGGAGCTGTTTTTT. It is translated as CASSYDETGELFF.

The rearrangement uses TRBV19 and TRBJ2-3; 11 nucleotides match TRBD1. The CDR3 length is 14 residues. The germline gives CDR1 LNHDA, CDR2 SQIVND (reference sequence). J was trimmed by 4 bases and V by 9 bases; bases with no gene match: 6. CDR3 nucleotide sequence: TGTGCCAGCCGGGACAGGGGGAGCTCAGATACGCAGTATTTT. It yields the protein CASRDRGSSDTQYF.

In regard to this clone: A read error may produce the germline difference seen at one junction end. The rearrangement uses TRBV13 and TRBJ1-6; D unresolved. This CDR3 contains 12 residues. Germline V gene lookup returns CDR1 PRHDT and CDR2 FYEKMQ (reference sequence). The CDR3 spells CASSLERSPLHF. As DNA, the CDR3 is TGTGCCAGCAGTTTAGAGAGATCACCCCTCCACTTT.